Below are 6 T cell receptor beta chains sequenced from a single sample in a study of T cell responses to AZD1222 COVID-19 vaccine. Sequenced by immunoSEQ multiplex PCR; TCRdb stores in-frame clones only, minus some. Here the sample spans about 140,000 clones, 90% to 95% being singletons. The material was peripheral blood, obtained on day 0 of AZD1222 vaccination. Every receptor here comes from an adult in good health.

The chain recombines TRBV9 with TRBJ1-5; D is undetermined. Looked up from germline, CDR1 is SGDLS and CDR2 is YYNGEE. This CDR3 comprises 17 residues. Trimming removed 0 bases from V and 1 base from J, with 14 bases in between. The CDR3 nucleotides are TGTGCCAGCAGCGTAGGCCCAGTCGCTTCGAGCAATCAGCCCCAGCATTTT. Translation gives CASSVGPVASSNQPQHF.

The chain joins TRBV12-5 to TRBJ2-3, with a weak D call TRBD2 (6 bases). V was cut by 4 bases and J by 3 bases, with 14 bases left in between. The length of the CDR3 is 15 residues. Germline V gives CDR1 LGHNT, CDR2 FRNRAP. CDR3 loop: CASGSSRDGTDTQYF. In DNA form, the CDR3 reads TGTGCTAGTGGTTCCTCGCGGGATGGAACAGATACGCAGTATTTT.

The gene calls are TRBV29-1 and TRBJ2-7; 10 nucleotides agree with TRBD2. The CDR3 sequence is 16 residues long. The ends lost 6 bases at V and 1 base at J; junction bases unmatched: 12. The germline CDR1 and CDR2 sequences are SQVTM and ANQGSEA. In DNA, the CDR3 is TGCAGCGTCACGGGACAGCCTAGCGGGGGATCCTACGAGCAGTACTTC. It yields the protein CSVTGQPSGGSYEQYF.

The chain joins TRBV6-2 or TRBV6-3 to TRBJ2-3; 7 positions agree with TRBD2. CDR1 and CDR2 (germline): MNHEY, SVGEGT. With 2 bases clipped from V and 2 bases from J, the junction kept 1 base outside the gene matches. This CDR3 has 14 amino acids. CDR3 in amino acids: CASSYGLDTDTQYF. CDR3 coding DNA: TGTGCCAGCAGTTACGGACTAGACACAGATACGCAGTATTTT.

The chain carries TRBV5-1 and TRBJ2-3; TRBD1 agrees at 8 bases. The V gene end was trimmed by 4 bases and the J gene end by 5 bases; junction bases not matched to a gene: 15. The CDR3 is made up of 17 amino acids. Germline CDR1 reads SGHRS; CDR2 reads YFSETQ. CDR3 sequence: CASSIGIRTGTRDTQYF. The CDR3 nucleotides are TGCGCCAGCAGCATCGGGATCCGGACAGGGACTCGAGATACGCAGTATTTT.

The rearrangement joins TRBV28 to TRBJ2-6, with TRBD2 as a possible D gene (5 bases). V shed 5 bases and J shed 0 bases, with 17 bases lying between them. The CDR3 sequence is 18 residues long. Germline V gives CDR1 MDHEN, CDR2 SYDVKM. The CDR3 region is CASSPPRSAYSGANVLTF. CDR3 bases: TGTGCCAGCAGTCCCCCGCGTAGCGCTTACTCTGGGGCCAACGTCCTGACTTTC.